This TCR beta chain was profiled in a study of CXCR4 blockade with PD-1 therapy in pancreatic cancer. General observations from the study: Intratumoral clonality (mean roughly 0.13) exceeded healthy blood (approximately 0.05) but did not track survival. Frequent tumor clones were encoded by many distinct rearrangements, suggesting shared antigens.

No neoadjuvant therapy was given before resection to the patients supplying these archived tumor blocks. On this clone: What it recognizes is unknown.

Sequencing was performed with immunoSEQ multiplex PCR; in TCRdb, only in-frame clones are kept and a portion is missing. The sample carries over 15,000 clones, over 60% recorded once. Sequencing used tumor tissue. The sequence was obtained from a human donor with pancreatic ductal adenocarcinoma.

CDR3 in amino acids: CASSYPKTGGGYNEQFF. The CDR3 DNA is TGTGCCAGCAGTTACCCAAAGACAGGGGGTGGCTACAATGAGCAGTTCTTC. The chain joins TRBV28 to TRBJ2-1; 9 bases are shared with TRBD1. CDR1 and CDR2 from the germline V gene are MDHEN and SYDVKM. V was clipped by 4 bases and J by 3 bases; unmatched bases: 10. This CDR3 has 17 residues.